This note documents a single T cell receptor beta chain sequence. This clone was seen only a few times. The antigen it binds to is not known. Base-call qualities are not available, and no considerably larger clone is one nucleotide away. The entire isolated RNA was reverse transcribed using the High Capacity cDNA Reverse Transcription Kit, and thus expressed TCRB transcripts were sequenced. Naive, central memory and regulatory T cell samples underwent deep immunoSEQ sequencing, averaging about 3.57 million total reads per sample. After sorted cells were lysed in RLT buffer, RNA was extracted with DNase-treated RNeasy Micro or Mini kits, with the choice depending on cell number. To prevent cross-contamination, each cell subset was processed individually, whereas patient and healthy donor samples were processed jointly. TCRB sequences were amplified from cDNA with the immunoSEQ multiplex PCR, producing 87-bp fragments spanning the CDR3 region. Amplicons were sequenced on the Illumina HiSeq platform. In the source study's methods: Synthetic template baselines were used to correct PCR bias computationally, reads within Hamming distance 2 were collapsed together, and singletons that could not be merged were discarded. Reads were aligned against IMGT so that V, D and J genes, CDR3 length and insertions or deletions at six rearrangement sites could be assigned. Within each subset, clonotype counts were normalized to sorted cell number, and only after that were true diversity and Gini coefficients computed with the tcR R package. Repertoire sharing was quantified using the overlap coefficient calculated on TCRB nucleotide sequences. Out-of-frame TCRB sequences from naive cells were analyzed as a proxy for the pre-selection repertoire. TCRdb carries this immuneACCESS record with in-frame sequences only. Its versions omit some clonotypes, under half of them owing to an unresolved V gene in the studies checked, with the rest unexplained. That table gives V, J and clone size, and the DNA gave D and trimming. Here the sample has 500,000 to 700,000 clones; around 16% occur a single time. Around 0.1% of the sample comes from the top ten.

This record comes from a study of beta chain features in type 1 diabetes (dated by TCRdb to the late 2010s). In the study overall: Mean age, gender distribution, total cell number and subset yield did not differ between patients and healthy donors. Naive and central memory subsets were obtained from all 30 or so donors, but regulatory and stem cell-like memory subsets were isolated from only 8 patients and roughly 8 healthy donors. The study compared TCRB repertoires of sorted circulating CD4+ T cell subsets between recently diagnosed type 1 diabetes patients and matched healthy donors. A total of 85 million to 140 million sorted cells were examined across all samples, and a strong correlation was observed between cell number per subset and RNA yield. Beyond this particular receptor, the publication reports: Because the HLA sub-analyses included only small numbers of individuals, any influence of HLA type on TCRB rearrangement was left unresolved. Because cDNA rather than genomic DNA was sequenced, highly expressing activated cells could have been over-represented, although no difference in activation and CD3 levels was found between groups. Naive, central memory and regulatory TCRB repertoires appeared to be more similar among patients than among healthy donors. At VDJ recombination sites, type 1 diabetes patients had fewer insertions and more deleted nucleotides, which implies abnormalities in thymic rearrangement. PCR may preferentially amplify shorter templates, but because patient and control samples were amplified and corrected together, any resulting skew would affect both groups equally. A moderate but significant shortening of TCRB CDR3 length was observed in type 1 diabetes patients in all four CD4+ subsets.

The germline V gene provides CDR1 SGHDT and CDR2 YYEEEE. Trimming removed 5 bases from V and 3 bases from J, leaving 18 bases between the germline ends. Including cysteine and phenylalanine, the CDR3 has 15 amino acids. Solely the CDR3 DNA is kept, with 45 bases framed from the first base. From each donor, a single peripheral blood sample of about 100 mL on average was drawn into heparinised tubes. Using a panel that included CD45RO, CCR7, CD25, CD127, CD95 and CD27, naive, central memory, regulatory and stem cell-like memory CD4+ T cells were sorted on a BD FACSAria II. Every sorted population had a purity above 95%. PBMCs were separated immediately by Lymphoprep density gradient centrifugation and were stained directly, without being cultured. To minimize batch effects, samples were stained and sorted in pairs, one healthy donor with one patient per experiment.

The sequence links TRBV5-6 to TRBJ2-7; no D gene is confidently identified. Source material: naive CD4+ T cells from blood. The sample's cell subset or site, from its label and the paper: true naive CD4+ T cells. The receptor was isolated from a young man in good health. CDR3 region: CASSPTVTPFYEQYF. The nucleotide sequence is given as TGTGCCAGCAGTCCGACGGTGACCCCATTCTACGAGCAGTACTTC.